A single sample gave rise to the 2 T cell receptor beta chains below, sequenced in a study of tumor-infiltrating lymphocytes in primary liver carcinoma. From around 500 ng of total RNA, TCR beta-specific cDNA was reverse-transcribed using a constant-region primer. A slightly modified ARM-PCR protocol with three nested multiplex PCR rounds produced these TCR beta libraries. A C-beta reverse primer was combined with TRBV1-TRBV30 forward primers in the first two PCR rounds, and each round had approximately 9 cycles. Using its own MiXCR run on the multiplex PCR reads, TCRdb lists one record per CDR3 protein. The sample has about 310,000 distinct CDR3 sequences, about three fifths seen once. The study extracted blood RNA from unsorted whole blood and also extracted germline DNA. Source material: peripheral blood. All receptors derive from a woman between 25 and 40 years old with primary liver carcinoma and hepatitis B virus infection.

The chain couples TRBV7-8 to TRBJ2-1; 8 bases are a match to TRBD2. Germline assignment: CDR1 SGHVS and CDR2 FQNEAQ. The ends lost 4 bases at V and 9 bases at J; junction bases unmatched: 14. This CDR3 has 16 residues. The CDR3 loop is CASSSVEAGVSIEQFF. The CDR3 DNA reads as TGTGCCAGCAGCTCGGTTGAAGCGGGAGTTTCCATTGAGCAGTTCTTC. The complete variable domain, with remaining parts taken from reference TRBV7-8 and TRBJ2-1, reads GAGVSQSPRYKVAKRGQDVALRCDPISGHVSLFWYQQALGQGPEFLTYFQNEAQLDKSGLPSDRFFAERPEGSVSTLKIQRTQQEDSAVYLCASSSVEAGVSIEQFFGPGTRLTVL.

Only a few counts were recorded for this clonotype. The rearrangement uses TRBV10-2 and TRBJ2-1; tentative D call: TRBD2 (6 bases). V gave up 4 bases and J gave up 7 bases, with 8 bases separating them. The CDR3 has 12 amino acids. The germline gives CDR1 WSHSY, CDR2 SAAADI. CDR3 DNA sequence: TGCGCCAGCAGTGGTGCGGGGAATGAGCAGTTCTTC. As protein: CASSGAGNEQFF.